The rows below give T cell receptor beta chains drawn from one sample of a study of blood T cell repertoires in COVID-19. Produced via immunoSEQ multiplex PCR; TCRdb's table is partial and in-frame only. The table lists 150,000 to 200,000 clones, approximately 95% of them singletons. The sample consisted of peripheral blood. These receptors all come from a woman in her fifties or sixties with COVID-19, enrolled during active disease. Both conserved end residues are part of each CDR3. A D gene is named only where the DNA matches it firmly. A row's size may be missing; if present it is once, few, many or a size class.

J,V,size,D,DNA,CDR3
TRBJ2-7,TRBV7-2,NA,NA,TGTGCCAGCAGCGAGGGACTCGTTTCCTACGAGCAGTACTTC,CASSEGLVSYEQYF
TRBJ2-1,TRBV6-1,NA,NA,TGTGCCAGCAGTTATATAAATGAGCAGTTCTTC,CASSYINEQFF
TRBJ1-1,TRBV9,NA,NA,TGTGCCAGCAGTCTATCCACCCGGATGGGCAGTACTGAAGCTTTCTTT,CASSLSTRMGSTEAFF
TRBJ2-1,TRBV5-4,once,NA,TGTGCCAGCAGCTTAGGAGGGGGGGCATCCAATGAGCAGTTCTTC,CASSLGGGASNEQFF
TRBJ1-1,TRBV3-1/TRBV3-2,once,TRBD1,TGTGCCAGCAGCCAACGGGACAGGGGATGGGAAGCTTTCTTT,CASSQRDRGWEAFF
TRBJ1-2,TRBV5-6,once,NA,TGTGCCAGCAGCCGTACAGATAACTATGGCTACACCTTC,CASSRTDNYGYTF
TRBJ1-1,TRBV6-2/TRBV6-3,NA,NA,TGTGCCAGCAGTCCCTTTCCGGGAGGTTCAGCTTTCTTT,CASSPFPGGSAFF
TRBJ1-2,TRBV5-4,once,NA,TGTGCCAGCAGCTTGGCCCTAGAAGGATCTAACTATGGCTACACCTTC,CASSLALEGSNYGYTF
TRBJ1-2,TRBV5-1,once,NA,TGCGCCAGCAGCACCGGGACACGTCAAAACTATGGCTACACCTTC,CASSTGTRQNYGYTF
TRBJ1-2,TRBV2,NA,TRBD1,TGTGCCAGCCAAGCCCTCAGACAGGGGGAAGATGGCTACACCTTC,CASQALRQGEDGYTF
TRBJ1-5,TRBV20-1,once,TRBD1,TGCAGTGCTAGTAATGTTGCGGGACAGGGCGATCAGCCCCAGCATTTT,CSASNVAGQGDQPQHF
TRBJ2-7,TRBV19,NA,NA,TGTGCCAGTAGTTCCAAGGGGGGGCAAATCTCCCTAGCGAACGAGCAGTACTTC,CASSSKGGQISLANEQYF
TRBJ2-2,TRBV7-2,NA,NA,TGTGCCAGCAGTCCAGGGTTGGACACCGGGGAGCTGTTTTTT,CASSPGLDTGELFF
TRBJ1-2,TRBV5-1,NA,TRBD1,TGCGCCAGCAGCCTCGGGACAGGGGCCTCATATAGAGGAGGCTACACCTTC,CASSLGTGASYRGGYTF
TRBJ1-1,TRBV9,NA,NA,TGTGCCAGCAGCGTAGCCAGGGATACTGAAGCTTTCTTT,CASSVARDTEAFF
TRBJ2-2,TRBV27,NA,TRBD1,TGTGCCAGCAGTTTCCAGGGTGTTGAGGGGGCTGGCGGGGAGCTGTTTTTT,CASSFQGVEGAGGELFF
TRBJ2-7,TRBV4-2,NA,NA,TGTGCCAGCAGCACCCAGGGGGGCAGCTCCTACGAGCAGTACTTC,CASSTQGGSSYEQYF
TRBJ2-1,TRBV6-5,NA,TRBD2,TGTGCCAGCCAGGGACTAGCGGGGGGTTACAATGAGCAGTTCTTC,CASQGLAGGYNEQFF
TRBJ1-2,TRBV7-9,few,NA,TGTGCCAGCAGCTTTAGGGGAGGGGGCTACACCTTC,CASSFRGGGYTF
TRBJ2-7,TRBV11-3,NA,NA,TGTGCCAGCAGCGTAAGCTGGGAGAACTACGAGCAGTACTTC,CASSVSWENYEQYF
TRBJ1-5,TRBV19,NA,NA,TGTGCCAGTAGTATAGTAGGGGGGGGCAATCAGCCCCAGCATTTT,CASSIVGGGNQPQHF
TRBJ2-7,TRBV23-1,NA,TRBD2,TGCGCCAGCAGTCAATCCTCAGGGCGGGGGGACGAGCAGTACTTC,CASSQSSGRGDEQYF
TRBJ2-3,TRBV4-1,NA,TRBD1,TGCGCCAGCAGCCAGGGGGACAGGGGGCTGTCAGATACGCAGTATTTT,CASSQGDRGLSDTQYF
TRBJ2-7,TRBV27,NA,NA,TGTGCCAGCAGAACGGGCTACGAGCAGTACTTC,CASRTGYEQYF
TRBJ1-6,TRBV6-5,NA,TRBD1,TGTGCCAGCAGTACAGGGGGCGCTTCACCCCTCCACTTT,CASSTGGASPLHF
TRBJ1-3,TRBV5-6,NA,NA,TGTGCCAGCAGCTTGCAAGTTTTGCGAAGCTCTGGAAACACCATATATTTT,CASSLQVLRSSGNTIYF
TRBJ2-1,TRBV7-2,NA,NA,TGTGCCAGCAGCTTTTCTCAGGGGCGATCTTACTACAATGAGCAGTTCTTC,CASSFSQGRSYYNEQFF
TRBJ2-5,TRBV4-1,NA,NA,TGCGCCAGCAGCCAAAAATTCCCGGAGGGGATACAAGAGACCCAGTACTTC,CASSQKFPEGIQETQYF
TRBJ1-1,TRBV18,NA,NA,TGTGCCAGCTCAGGGGCCATGAACACTGAAGCTTTCTTT,CASSGAMNTEAFF
TRBJ2-2,TRBV6-2/TRBV6-3,NA,TRBD2,TGTGCCAGCAGTTCCGTCGTGGGAGGGTCGGACACCGGGGAGCTGTTTTTT,CASSSVVGGSDTGELFF
TRBJ1-3,TRBV4-1,NA,NA,TGCGCCAGCAGCCAAGACCGACAGGTCGTTGGGTACACCATATATTTT,CASSQDRQVVGYTIYF